Shown below are 27 T cell receptor beta chains from a single sample sequenced in a study of breast tumors, draining lymph nodes, adjacent tissues. TCRdb reprocessed the multiplex PCR reads via MiXCR and lists one record per CDR3 protein. The sample records 170,000 or so distinct CDR3 sequences, roughly 30% being singletons. Samples came from axillary lymph nodes draining the breast cancer. Input material: axillary lymph node tissue. The receptors come from a female donor with breast cancer. Some clones in this sample may be carry-over from other donors' samples.

This clonotype appeared many times. The V and J genes are TRBV11-2 and TRBJ2-7; TRBD2 agrees at 7 bases. Germline trimming cut 6 bases from V and 7 bases from J; bases unmatched to any gene: 9. The CDR3 is made up of 13 amino acids. The germline gives CDR1 SGHAT, CDR2 FQNNGV. The CDR3 loop reads CASRGGSGREQYF. CDR3 coding DNA: TGTGCCAGCAGGGGAGGGTCCGGGAGGGAGCAGTACTTC.

Many counts were recorded for this clonotype. This rearrangement joins TRBV5-8 to TRBJ2-1, with D unclear. V lost 4 bases and J 0 bases, leaving 11 bases between the germline ends. Per germline, CDR1 SGHTS and CDR2 YDEGEE. The CDR3 is 15 residues long. The CDR3 loop reads CASSDTPGSYNEQFF. The CDR3 nucleotides are TGTGCCAGCAGCGACACTCCGGGCTCCTACAATGAGCAGTTCTTC.

There are many counts of this clonotype. The chain recombines TRBV7-8 with TRBJ2-5; TRBD2 matches 9 bases. Germline loops: CDR1 SGHVS, CDR2 FQNEAQ. V shed 0 bases and J 4 bases; nucleotides not matched to a gene: 3. The CDR3 extends over 15 amino acids. CDR3 nucleotide sequence: TGTGCCAGCAGCTTAGCCCTAGCGGGGTTAGAGACCCAGTACTTC. Translation: CASSLALAGLETQYF.

To note about this clonotype: A junction end diverges from the germline sequence, so it may reflect a read error. This rearrangement joins TRBV9 to TRBJ2-3; D is tentatively TRBD1 or TRBD2 (5 bases each). Germline V gene lookup returns CDR1 SGDLS and CDR2 YYNGEE. The CDR3 has 15 residues. For the CDR3, the DNA is TGTGCCAGCAGCGTAGGACTCTCAGGGACCGGGGAGCCGTTTTTT. Protein product: CASSVGLSGTGEPFF.

This clonotype was picked up many times. V usage is TRBV7-8 and J usage is TRBJ1-3; D perhaps matches TRBD1 (6 bases). Trimming shortened V by 1 base and J by 0 bases, and 10 bases separated the two germline ends. Germline V CDR1 and CDR2: SGHVS, FQNEAQ. The CDR3 loop spans 16 amino acids. The CDR3 nucleotides read TGTGCCAGCAGCTTAGGGACAGCTTTCTCTGGAAACACCATATATTTT. Protein product: CASSLGTAFSGNTIYF.

This clonotype showed up many times. The DNA for the CDR3 is TGTGCCAGTAGTATAGACTACAGGGAGTCCTACAATGAGCAGTTCTTC. This sequence encodes CASSIDYRESYNEQFF. The gene calls are TRBV19 and TRBJ2-1; tentatively, D is TRBD1 (6 bases). Germline V gene data show CDR1 as LNHDA and CDR2 as SQIVND (reference sequence). This CDR3 comprises 16 residues. Trimming shortened V by 0 bases and J by 1 base, and 10 bases separated the two germline ends.

The sample holds many counts of this clonotype. The chain has TRBV6-1 and TRBJ2-6; D is uncertain. From germline, CDR1 is MNHNS and CDR2 SASEGT. Trimming removed 1 base from V and 4 bases from J, with 14 bases in between. The CDR3 is 17 amino acids. The CDR3 sequence: CASSEVGRTAGANVLTF. The CDR3 DNA is TGTGCCAGCAGTGAAGTCGGTCGGACGGCCGGGGCCAACGTCCTGACTTTC.

The chain couples TRBV19 to TRBJ1-2; D is ambiguous. CDR1 and CDR2 (germline): LNHDA, SQIVND (reference sequence). The CDR3 consists of 12 residues. Trimming cost V 5 bases and J 3 bases, with 7 bases left between them. Here the CDR3 DNA reads TGTGCCAGTAGTTACAGCGACTATGGCTACACCTTC. The encoded protein is CASSYSDYGYTF.

This clonotype was seen more than once but under ten times. The chain joins TRBV5-1 to TRBJ1-1; TRBD1 is a possible D gene (5 bases). This CDR3 comprises 13 residues. Germline-derived CDR1 and CDR2 are SGHRS and YFSETQ. Deletions cut 7 bases from V and 8 bases from J, with 18 bases between. CDR3 sequence (DNA): TGCGCCAGCCGCGTGGCGGGGGAAATGGAAGCTTTCTTT. Amino acids: CASRVAGEMEAFF.

This clonotype has at least ten counts. The chain has TRBV5-8 and TRBJ2-2; TRBD2 might be the D (5 bases). V gave up 3 bases and J gave up 3 bases, with 12 bases separating them. This CDR3 spans 15 amino acids. CDR1 is SGHTS and CDR2 is YDEGEE in the germline V gene. CDR3 in DNA: TGTGCCAGCAGCTCGGACTCGTTCTACACCGGGGAGCTGTTTTTT. This codes for CASSSDSFYTGELFF.

The chain carries TRBV7-6 and TRBJ2-2; 9 bases line up with TRBD1. V gave up 1 base and J gave up 7 bases; unmatched junction bases: 7. Germline V lookup: CDR1 SGHVS, CDR2 FNYEAQ. The CDR3 has 16 residues. CDR3 in DNA: TGTGCCAGCAGCTTAGATCGGACAGGGGTGAACGGGGAGCTGTTTTTT. It specifies CASSLDRTGVNGELFF.

The chain employs TRBV7-8 and TRBJ1-2, with TRBD1 as a possible D gene (5 bases). The CDR3 contains 13 residues. The germline V gene encodes CDR1 SGHVS and CDR2 FQNEAQ. Trimming cost V 5 bases and J 5 bases, with 12 bases left between them. This CDR3 reads CASSPGDFYGYTF. CDR3 nucleotide sequence: TGTGCCAGCAGCCCGGGGGACTTTTATGGCTACACCTTC.

V usage is TRBV20-1 and J usage is TRBJ1-1; no reliable D call. The CDR3 extends over 11 amino acids. V was trimmed by 5 bases and J by 1 base, leaving 5 bases between them. In germline, CDR1 is DFQATT, CDR2 SNEGSKA (reference sequence). Here the CDR3 DNA reads TGCAGTGCTTACAAGAACACTGAAGCTTTCTTT. Protein product: CSAYKNTEAFF.

In this sample, this clonotype turned up a few times. A read error is possible here, since a much larger clone lies one base away. The CDR3 end shows no conserved phenylalanine or tryptophan, and so a read error is likely. J is TRBJ1-2 and V is TRBV19, with D possibly matching TRBD1 (6 bases). This CDR3 is built from 15 residues. Trimming took off 0 bases at V and 4 bases at J, with 12 bases between the two ends. CDR1 is LNHDA and CDR2 is SQIVND in the germline V gene (reference sequence). The CDR3: CASSIDPQGTYGYTL. Written as DNA, the CDR3 is TGTGCCAGTAGTATAGACCCACAGGGAACCTATGGCTACACCCTC.

This clonotype was counted ten times or more. The genes are TRBV11-2 and TRBJ2-5; D is uncertain. Trimming removed 0 bases from V and 3 bases from J, with 8 bases in between. Germline lookup yields CDR1 SGHAT and CDR2 FQNNGV. The CDR3 covers 14 residues. CDR3 DNA: TGTGCCAGCAGCTTAGATAGGTCGAAAGAGACCCAGTACTTC. It yields the protein CASSLDRSKETQYF.

A remark on this clonotype: The junction departs from germline at one end; a sequencing error may be responsible. The chain combines TRBV29-1 with TRBJ1-4; D unclear. The length of the CDR3 is 14 residues. CDR1 and CDR2 from the germline V gene are SQVTM and ANQGSEA. The CDR3 loop is CSVEGRGTNGKLFF. The CDR3 bases are TGCAGCGTCGAAGGGCGGGGAACTAATGGAAAACTGTTTTTT.

CDR3 sequence (DNA): TGTGCCAGCAGCCCGGACAGAACATATGGCTACACCTTC. This sequence encodes CASSPDRTYGYTF. The rearrangement uses TRBV6-2 or TRBV6-3 and TRBJ1-2, with D perhaps matching TRBD1 (6 bases). The germline V and J ends were trimmed by 6 bases and 5 bases, with 13 bases remaining between them. CDR1 and CDR2 from the germline V gene are MNHEY and SVGEGT. This CDR3 is built from 13 residues.

As concerns this clonotype: Germline is not matched at one junction end, which may reflect a read error. The J gene is TRBJ1-4, the V gene TRBV20-1, with a tentative D call TRBD1 (6 bases). CDR1 DFQATT and CDR2 SNEGSKA come from the germline V gene (reference sequence). The CDR3 runs 17 residues. Written as DNA, the CDR3 is TGCAGTGCTAGAGGACAGGAAGTGGACACTATGGGTGAAAAACCGTTTTTT. This sequence encodes CSARGQEVDTMGEKPFF.

This clonotype was counted ten times or more. The chain joins TRBV11-2 to TRBJ2-2, with TRBD1 matching 7 bases. The V gene end was trimmed by 5 bases and the J gene end by 8 bases; junction bases not matched to a gene: 11. The CDR3 has 15 amino acids. Germline loops: CDR1 SGHAT, CDR2 FQNNGV. CDR3 sequence: CASSRQGTSGGELFF. DNA for the CDR3: TGTGCCAGCAGCCGACAGGGTACTAGTGGGGGGGAGCTGTTTTTT.

This clonotype was seen at least ten times. The chain uses TRBV6-5 and TRBJ2-7; 10 bases line up with TRBD2. V trimming: 0 bases; J trimming: 5 bases; junction bases outside the gene matches: 4. Germline loops: CDR1 MNHEY, CDR2 SVGAGI. The CDR3 loop spans 15 amino acids. The CDR3 spells CASSYSLAGVDEQYF. The CDR3 bases are TGTGCCAGCAGTTACTCGCTAGCGGGAGTAGACGAGCAGTACTTC.

This clonotype was recorded at least ten times. The chain recombines TRBV27 with TRBJ1-4, with 8 bases identical to TRBD1. The CDR3 contains 14 residues. The V gene's germline CDR1 is MNHEY and CDR2 SMNVEV (reference sequence). The V segment lost 5 bases and the J segment 6 bases; nucleotides outside the gene matches: 5. The CDR3 sequence: CASSRTGRYEKLFF. CDR3 sequence (DNA): TGTGCCAGCAGTCGGACAGGGCGTTATGAAAAACTGTTTTTT.

J is TRBJ2-1 and V is TRBV19; 8 nucleotides align to TRBD2. CDR1 is LNHDA, CDR2 SQIVND, per germline (reference sequence). CDR3 length equals 19 residues. Trimming at V came to 5 bases and at J to 0 bases, leaving 15 bases not matched to a gene. The CDR3 DNA sequence: TGTGCCAGTAGTTTTTCCCTCGGGACTAGGTGGTTCTCCTACAATGAGCAGTTCTTC. It translates to CASSFSLGTRWFSYNEQFF.

This clonotype was found many times. This rearrangement joins TRBV12-3 or TRBV12-4 to TRBJ2-3, with 8 bases that match TRBD2. Trimming at V came to 6 bases and at J to 3 bases, leaving 8 bases not matched to a gene. The CDR3 spans 15 residues. CDR3 nucleotides: TGTGCCAGCAGAAGCGGGAGCTTTTTTACAGATACGCAGTATTTT. Protein: CASRSGSFFTDTQYF.

This clonotype was observed at least ten times. The chain recombines TRBV4-1 with TRBJ1-2, with D perhaps TRBD1 (6 bases). The CDR3 is made up of 14 amino acids. Germline CDR1 MGHRA, CDR2 YSYEKL. Trimming pared 2 bases from V and 8 bases from J, leaving 15 bases between. CDR3 in amino acids: CASSQWGGGKGYTF. The CDR3 nucleotides are TGCGCCAGCAGCCAATGGGGAGGGGGGAAAGGCTACACCTTC.

As for this clonotype: The conserved phenylalanine or tryptophan is not found at the CDR3 terminus, so this likely reflects a read error. Because the CDR3's place on the DNA is in doubt, the DNA is left out and the CDR3 is given as listed by TCRdb. V is TRBV20-1 and J is TRBJ1-5. Germline values: CDR1 DFQATT, CDR2 SNEGSKA (reference sequence). The CDR3 spans 13 residues, counting both ends. The CDR3 reads CSARDRAGGPGAV.

As to this clonotype: One base away lies a much larger clone, so this may be a sequencing read error. The chain has TRBV20-1 and TRBJ2-7, with D maybe TRBD2 (6 bases). There are 14 residues in the CDR3. Deletions cut 0 bases from V and 6 bases from J, with 15 bases between. Germline loops: CDR1 DFQATT, CDR2 SNEGSKA (reference sequence). CDR3 nucleotide sequence: TGCAGTGCTAGAGATGGGGGGAGGAGGTCCGAGCAGTACTTC. Residues: CSARDGGRRSEQYF.

The rearrangement uses TRBV12-3 or TRBV12-4 and TRBJ2-4; D is possibly TRBD1 (6 bases). The ends were cut back, 5 bases at V and 2 bases at J, with 10 bases in the middle. The CDR3 length is 14 residues. CDR3 nucleotide sequence: TGTGCCAGCAGTGAGACAGGCCCCAAAAACATTCAGTACTTC. Translating it yields CASSETGPKNIQYF.